These T cell receptor beta chains were read from a single sample in a study of identical twins. TCRdb recomputed calls from the 5' RACE reads with MiXCR, one row per CDR3 protein. The table has 400,000 to 550,000 distinct CDR3 sequences, approximately 22% seen once. The sample was also linked to a second study, of T cells expressing NK-cell markers.

Sequencing used CD4+ T cells sorted from blood. The receptors were gathered from a young woman in good health. Both conserved end residues are part of each CDR3. D genes are given only for firm matches. Not every row has a clone size; where given, it reads once, few, many or a size class.

v_call	d_call	j_call	clone_size	cdr3_nt	cdr3_aa
TRBV5-1	.	TRBJ2-7	.	TGCGCCAGCAGCTTTGGACAGCGGGATATTTACTACGAGCAGTACTTC	CASSFGQRDIYYEQYF
TRBV6-5	TRBD2	TRBJ2-3	.	TGTGCCAGCAGTTATCGACTAGCCATATCGGGGACAGATACGCAGTATTTT	CASSYRLAISGTDTQYF
TRBV28	.	TRBJ2-7	.	TGTGCCAGCAGTCCTTCCGGACTTACCTACGAGCAGTACTTC	CASSPSGLTYEQYF
TRBV19	.	TRBJ1-5	.	TGTGCCAGTAGATGGGACGGGAATCAGCCCCAGCATTTT	CASRWDGNQPQHF
TRBV15	TRBD1	TRBJ1-4	few	TGTGCCACCAGCCCCCAGGGGGAGGGAAGGAGGATACAGGCCTTTGAAAAACTGTTTTTT	CATSPQGEGRRIQAFEKLFF
TRBV6-2/TRBV6-3	TRBD1	TRBJ2-1	few	TGTGCCAGCACTCGTCGACAGGGTACCAATGAGCAGTTCTTC	CASTRRQGTNEQFF
TRBV20-1	TRBD2	TRBJ2-5	few	TGCAGTCTTACTAGCGGGAGAGGCAAAGAGACCCAGTACTTC	CSLTSGRGKETQYF
TRBV6-1	TRBD1	TRBJ1-5	few	TGTGCCAGCAGACAGGGGAGCAATCAGCCCCAGCATTTT	CASRQGSNQPQHF
TRBV29-1	.	TRBJ2-3	.	TGCAGCGTTGAGCGGGAAACAGATACGCAGTATTTT	CSVERETDTQYF
TRBV5-1	.	TRBJ2-7	.	TGCGCCAGCAGCCCTAACGTACGTAGCGGCCCCTACGAGCAGCACTTC	CASSPNVRSGPYEQHF
TRBV5-1	TRBD2	TRBJ2-3	many	TGCGCCAGCAGCTTGACCGGGGGGACGCAGTATTTT	CASSLTGGTQYF
TRBV10-3	.	TRBJ2-3	.	TGTGCCATCAGTGTACAGCGAACTAGGGATACGCAGTATTTT	CAISVQRTRDTQYF
TRBV6-5	.	TRBJ2-5	few	TGTGCCAGCAGTGCCCAGCGGGAGACCCAGTACTTC	CASSAQRETQYF
TRBV5-1	.	TRBJ2-7	.	TGCGCCAGCAGACATACGGCAGGTTACGAGCAGTACTTC	CASRHTAGYEQYF
TRBV12-5	TRBD2	TRBJ2-7	.	TGTGCTAGTGGTCCCCGAACCCCGGGAGGGTCCTACGAGCAGTACTTC	CASGPRTPGGSYEQYF
TRBV29-1	.	TRBJ2-1	.	TGCAGCGGTTGGGTTTGGAGGGACTTCCTGTTCTTC	CSGWVWRDFLFF
TRBV11-2	.	TRBJ2-7	.	TGTGCCAGCAGCTCGGATACTAGCAAGCAGTACTTC	CASSSDTSKQYF
TRBV29-1	.	TRBJ1-1	.	TGCAGCGTCGCCTCGGAAGCGGAAGCTTTCTTT	CSVASEAEAFF
TRBV20-1	.	TRBJ2-3	.	TGCAGTGCTAGATCTAGCGCAGATACGCAGTATTTT	CSARSSADTQYF
TRBV15	.	TRBJ2-7	.	TGTGCCACCAGCAGAGATCTCGGGGCCTACGAGCAGTACTTC	CATSRDLGAYEQYF
TRBV20-1	.	TRBJ1-4	few	TGCAGTGCTGGCACCCCAACTAATGAAAAACTGTTTTTT	CSAGTPTNEKLFF
TRBV15	.	TRBJ1-2	few	TGTGCCACCAGCAGGCCCGACAGAGTCTATGGCTACACCTTC	CATSRPDRVYGYTF
TRBV6-5	.	TRBJ2-1	.	TGTGCCAGCAGTTACGCTAAGGACAATGAGCAGTTCTTC	CASSYAKDNEQFF
TRBV6-5	.	TRBJ2-2	.	TGTGCCAGCAGTTACCCGAGGGGGGCCGGGGAGCTGTTTTTT	CASSYPRGAGELFF
TRBV11-3	.	TRBJ2-1	.	TGTGCCAGCAGCCGCGAAAGAGAGCAGTTCTTC	CASSREREQFF
TRBV5-1	.	TRBJ2-1	.	TGCGCCAGCAGCATTAACAGGTTTGGGGATGAGCCGTTCTTC	CASSINRFGDEPFF
TRBV11-3	TRBD2	TRBJ2-1	.	TGTGCCAGCAGCTCACCCGGGACTAGCGGGAGGGCCGGTGAGCAGTTCTTC	CASSSPGTSGRAGEQFF
TRBV7-2	.	TRBJ1-2	.	TGTGCCAGCAGCTTATCAGGCAGGGGCCATGGCTACACCTTC	CASSLSGRGHGYTF
TRBV20-1	.	TRBJ1-6	.	TGCAGTGCTAGTGGTCCTTTCCTCCACTTT	CSASGPFLHF
TRBV29-1	.	TRBJ2-3	few	TGCAGCCCCCGACGAGGCGGAGCAGATACGCAGTATTTT	CSPRRGGADTQYF
TRBV7-2	.	TRBJ2-1	.	TGTGCCAGCAGCTTAGCCCCGGCCTACAATGAGCAGTTCTTC	CASSLAPAYNEQFF
TRBV7-9	TRBD2	TRBJ2-2	.	TGTGCCAGCAGCGTAGCGGGGTCCACCGGGGAGCTGTTTTTT	CASSVAGSTGELFF
TRBV7-2	TRBD2	TRBJ2-1	few	TGTGCCAGCAGCTTAGCTGGCGGGGGGAGCTCCTACAATGAGCAGTTCTTC	CASSLAGGGSSYNEQFF
TRBV6-5	.	TRBJ1-1	few	TGTGCCAGCAGTTACTCGAGGACGGGTAACACTGAAGCTTTCTTT	CASSYSRTGNTEAFF
TRBV5-1	TRBD2	TRBJ2-7	many	TGCGCCAGCAGCTTGCGGGGGGTGGTCGGTGACGAGCAGTACTTC	CASSLRGVVGDEQYF
TRBV10-2	.	TRBJ1-1	.	TGCGCCAGCACCGATCAGGGACACAACACTGAAGCTTTCTTT	CASTDQGHNTEAFF
TRBV4-1	TRBD2	TRBJ2-1	.	TGCGCCAGCAGCCAAGATTGGCTAGCGGGGGGGCTTAGTGAGCAGTTCTTC	CASSQDWLAGGLSEQFF
TRBV4-2	.	TRBJ2-7	many	TGTGCCAGCAGCCAAGACCCTTTCTACGAGCAGTACTTC	CASSQDPFYEQYF
TRBV20-1	.	TRBJ2-3	few	TGCAGTGCGACCTACTGGAAGAATAGCACAGATACGCAGTATTTT	CSATYWKNSTDTQYF
TRBV29-1	.	TRBJ2-1	.	TGCAGCGTGCTTCCAAACCATGACAGGCGCAATGAGCAGTTCTTC	CSVLPNHDRRNEQFF
TRBV11-2	.	TRBJ2-1	few	TGTGCCAGCAGCCAACTAGCCAATGAGCAGTTCTTC	CASSQLANEQFF